This TCR beta chain is from a study of T-cell reconstitution after alpha-beta-depleted transplantation in children. Germline CDR1 SGHRS, CDR2 YFSETQ. The CDR3 totals 18 residues. Trimming removed 0 bases at V and 9 bases at J, with 25 bases between. This sample's TCRbeta library carried unique molecular identifier barcodes. TCRdb called the PCR reads again in MiXCR, with one record for every CDR3 protein. The sample consists of about 540,000 distinct CDR3 sequences, 18% of them appearing once. V is TRBV5-1 and J is TRBJ2-1; either TRBD1 or TRBD2 may supply D (7 bases each). This clonotype was obtained from a human donor who donated a stem cell graft to a child with acute lymphoblastic leukemia. The sequences come from PBMCs from the stem cell graft donor, collected from the stem cell graft. The DNA for the CDR3 is TGCGCCAGCAGCTTGGACGGGCAGGGGGAGGGCCTCCTTGGTGAGCAGTTCTTC. This translates into CASSLDGQGEGLLGEQFF. The full variable domain, rest sourced from reference TRBV5-1 and TRBJ2-1, is KAGVTQTPRYLIKTRGQQVTLSCSPISGHRSVSWYQQTPGQGLQFLFEYFSETQRNKGNFPGRFSGRQFSNSRSEMNVSTLELGDSALYLCASSLDGQGEGLLGEQFFGPGTRLTVL.